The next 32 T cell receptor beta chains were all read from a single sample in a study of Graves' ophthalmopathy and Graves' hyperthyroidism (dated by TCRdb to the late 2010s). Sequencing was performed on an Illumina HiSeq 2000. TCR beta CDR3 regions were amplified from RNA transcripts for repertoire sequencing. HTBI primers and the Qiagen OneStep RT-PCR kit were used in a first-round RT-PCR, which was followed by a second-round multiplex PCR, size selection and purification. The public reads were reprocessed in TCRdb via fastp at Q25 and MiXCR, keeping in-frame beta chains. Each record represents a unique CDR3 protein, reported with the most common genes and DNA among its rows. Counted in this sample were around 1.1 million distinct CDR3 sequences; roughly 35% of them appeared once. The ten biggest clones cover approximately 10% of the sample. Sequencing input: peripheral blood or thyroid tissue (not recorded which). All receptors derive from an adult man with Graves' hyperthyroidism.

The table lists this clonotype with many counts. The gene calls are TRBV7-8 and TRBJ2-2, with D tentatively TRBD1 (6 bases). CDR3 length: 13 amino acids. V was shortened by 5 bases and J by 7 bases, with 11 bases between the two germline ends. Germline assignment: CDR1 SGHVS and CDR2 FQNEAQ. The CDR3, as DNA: TGTGCCAGCAGCCCAGGGGTGGGCGGGGAGCTGTTTTTT. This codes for CASSPGVGGELFF.

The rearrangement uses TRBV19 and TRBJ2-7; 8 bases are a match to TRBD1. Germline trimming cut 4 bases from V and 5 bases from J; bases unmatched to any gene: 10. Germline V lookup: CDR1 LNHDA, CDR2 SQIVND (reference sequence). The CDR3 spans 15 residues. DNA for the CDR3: TGTGCCAGTAGTAAGGGGACAGGTTCTGTCAACGAGCAGTACTTC. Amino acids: CASSKGTGSVNEQYF.

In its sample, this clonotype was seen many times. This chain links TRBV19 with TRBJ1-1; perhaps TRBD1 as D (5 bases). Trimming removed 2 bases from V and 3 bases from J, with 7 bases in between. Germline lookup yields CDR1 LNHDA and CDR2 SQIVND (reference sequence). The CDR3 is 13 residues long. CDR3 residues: CASSIMTDTEAFF. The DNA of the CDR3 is TGTGCCAGTAGTATAATGACAGACACTGAAGCTTTCTTT.

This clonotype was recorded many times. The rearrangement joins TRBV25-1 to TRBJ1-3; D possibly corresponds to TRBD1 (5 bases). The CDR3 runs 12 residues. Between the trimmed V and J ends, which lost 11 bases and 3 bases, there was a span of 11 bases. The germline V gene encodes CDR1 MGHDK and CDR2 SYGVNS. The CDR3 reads CAARGNGNTIYF. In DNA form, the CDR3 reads TGTGCCGCCCGGGGGAATGGAAACACCATATATTTT.

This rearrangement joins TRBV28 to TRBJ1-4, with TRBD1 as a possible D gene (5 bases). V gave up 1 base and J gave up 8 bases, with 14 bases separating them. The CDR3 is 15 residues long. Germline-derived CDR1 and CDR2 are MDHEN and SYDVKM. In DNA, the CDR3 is TGTGCCAGCAGTTTATCAGGGCCTTATCGGGAAAAACTGTTTTTT. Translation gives CASSLSGPYREKLFF. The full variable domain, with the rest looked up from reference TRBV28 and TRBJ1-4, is DVKVTQSSRYLVKRTGEKVFLECVQDMDHENMFWYRQDPGLGLRLIYFSYDVKMKEKGDIPEGYSVSREKKERFSLILESASTNQTSMYLCASSLSGPYREKLFFGSGTQLSVL.

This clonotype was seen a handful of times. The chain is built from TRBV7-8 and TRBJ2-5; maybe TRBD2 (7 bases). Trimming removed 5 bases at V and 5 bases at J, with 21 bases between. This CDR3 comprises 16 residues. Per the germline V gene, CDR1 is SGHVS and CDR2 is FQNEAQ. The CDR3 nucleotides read TGTGCCAGCAGCCGAAAGCTACCGGGGGGCCTGGAGACCCAGTACTTC. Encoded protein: CASSRKLPGGLETQYF.

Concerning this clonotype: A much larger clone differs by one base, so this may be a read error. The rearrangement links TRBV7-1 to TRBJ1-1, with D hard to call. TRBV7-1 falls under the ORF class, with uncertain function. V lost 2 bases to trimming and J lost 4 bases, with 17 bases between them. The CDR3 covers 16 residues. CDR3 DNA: TGTGCCAGCAGCTCAAACCGGCAATTAATGATCACTGAAGCTTTCTTT. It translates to CASSSNRQLMITEAFF.

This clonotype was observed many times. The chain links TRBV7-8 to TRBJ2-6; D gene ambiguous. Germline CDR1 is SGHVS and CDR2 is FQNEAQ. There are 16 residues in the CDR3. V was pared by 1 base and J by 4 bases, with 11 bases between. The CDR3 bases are TGTGCCAGCAGCTTAGTTTGGTATTTCGGGGCCAACGTCCTGACTTTC. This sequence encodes CASSLVWYFGANVLTF.

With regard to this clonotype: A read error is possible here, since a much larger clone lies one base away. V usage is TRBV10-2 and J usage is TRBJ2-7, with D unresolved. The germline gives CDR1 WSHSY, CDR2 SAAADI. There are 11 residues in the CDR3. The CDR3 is CASSYATEQYF. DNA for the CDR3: TGTGCCAGCAGTTATGCGACAGAGCAGTACTTC.

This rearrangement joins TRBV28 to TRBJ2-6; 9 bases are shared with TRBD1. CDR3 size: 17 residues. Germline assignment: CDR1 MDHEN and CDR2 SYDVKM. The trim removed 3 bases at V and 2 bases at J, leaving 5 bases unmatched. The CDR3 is CASSFGTGLPGANVLTF. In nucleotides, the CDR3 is TGTGCCAGCAGTTTTGGGACAGGGTTGCCTGGGGCCAACGTCCTGACTTTC. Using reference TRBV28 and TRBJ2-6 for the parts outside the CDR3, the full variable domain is DVKVTQSSRYLVKRTGEKVFLECVQDMDHENMFWYRQDPGLGLRLIYFSYDVKMKEKGDIPEGYSVSREKKERFSLILESASTNQTSMYLCASSFGTGLPGANVLTFGAGSRLTVL.

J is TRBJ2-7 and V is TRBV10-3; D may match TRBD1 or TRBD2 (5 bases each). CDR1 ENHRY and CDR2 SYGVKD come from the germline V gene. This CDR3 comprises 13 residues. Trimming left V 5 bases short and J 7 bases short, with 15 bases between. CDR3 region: CAISYRLSGEQYF. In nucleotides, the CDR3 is TGTGCCATCAGTTACAGGCTGTCGGGGGAGCAGTACTTC.

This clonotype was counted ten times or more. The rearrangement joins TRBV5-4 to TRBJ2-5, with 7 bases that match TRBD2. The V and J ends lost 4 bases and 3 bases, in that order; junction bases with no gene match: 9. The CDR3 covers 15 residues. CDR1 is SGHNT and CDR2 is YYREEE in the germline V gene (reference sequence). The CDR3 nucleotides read TGTGCCAGCAGCCCACGACTAGCCGTAGAAGAGACCCAGTACTTC. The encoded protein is CASSPRLAVEETQYF.

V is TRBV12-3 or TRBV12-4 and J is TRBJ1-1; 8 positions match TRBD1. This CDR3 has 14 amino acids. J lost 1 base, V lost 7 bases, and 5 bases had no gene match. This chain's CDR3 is CASNGDRWNTEAFF. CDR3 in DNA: TGTGCCAGCAATGGGGACAGGTGGAACACTGAAGCTTTCTTT.

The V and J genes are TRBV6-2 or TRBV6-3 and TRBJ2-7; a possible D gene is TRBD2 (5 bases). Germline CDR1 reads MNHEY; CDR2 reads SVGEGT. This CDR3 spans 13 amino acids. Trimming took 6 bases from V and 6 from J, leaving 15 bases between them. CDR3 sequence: CASSPLLGGEQYF. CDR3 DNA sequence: TGTGCCAGCAGCCCCCTTTTAGGAGGCGAGCAGTACTTC.

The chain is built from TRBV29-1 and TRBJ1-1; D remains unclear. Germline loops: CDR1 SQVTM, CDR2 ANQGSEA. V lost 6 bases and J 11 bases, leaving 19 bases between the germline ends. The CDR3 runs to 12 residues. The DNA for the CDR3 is TGCAGCGTATCACTAGCGGGATTTCTTGCTTTCTTT. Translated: CSVSLAGFLAFF.

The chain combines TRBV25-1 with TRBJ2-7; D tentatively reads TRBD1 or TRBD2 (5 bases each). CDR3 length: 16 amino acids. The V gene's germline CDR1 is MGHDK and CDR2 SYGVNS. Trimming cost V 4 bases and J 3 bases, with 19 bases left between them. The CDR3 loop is CASSAKGFGAYYEQYF. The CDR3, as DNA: TGTGCCAGCAGTGCCAAAGGATTCGGGGCCTACTACGAGCAGTACTTC.

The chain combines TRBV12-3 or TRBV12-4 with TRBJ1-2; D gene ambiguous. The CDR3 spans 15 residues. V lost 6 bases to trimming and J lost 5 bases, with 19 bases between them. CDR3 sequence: CASSQHIGSGYGYTF. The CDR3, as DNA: TGTGCCAGCAGCCAACATATTGGGAGCGGGTATGGCTACACCTTC.

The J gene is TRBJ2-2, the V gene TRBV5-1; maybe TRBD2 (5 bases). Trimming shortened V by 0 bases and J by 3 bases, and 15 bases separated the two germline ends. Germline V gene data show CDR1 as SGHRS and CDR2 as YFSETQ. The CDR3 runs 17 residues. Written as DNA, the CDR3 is TGCGCCAGCAGCTTGGCCGGGGTGGAGCGACACACCGGGGAGCTGTTTTTT. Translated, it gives CASSLAGVERHTGELFF. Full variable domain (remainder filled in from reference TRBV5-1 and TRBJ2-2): KAGVTQTPRYLIKTRGQQVTLSCSPISGHRSVSWYQQTPGQGLQFLFEYFSETQRNKGNFPGRFSGRQFSNSRSEMNVSTLELGDSALYLCASSLAGVERHTGELFFGEGSRLTVL.

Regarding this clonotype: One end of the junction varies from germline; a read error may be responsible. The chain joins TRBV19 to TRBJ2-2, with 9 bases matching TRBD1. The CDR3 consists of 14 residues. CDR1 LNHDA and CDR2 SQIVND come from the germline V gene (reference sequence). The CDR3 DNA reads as TGTGCCAGTTCCGGGACAGGGAACACCGGGGAGCTGTCTTTT. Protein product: CASSGTGNTGELSF.

The CDR3 nucleotides are TGTGCCAGCAGTCCGGGACAGGGGCCCTCAGGCACCGGGGAGCTGTTTTTT. Encoded protein: CASSPGQGPSGTGELFF. The rearrangement links TRBV2 to TRBJ2-2, with 10 bases aligning to TRBD1. Looked up from germline, CDR1 is SNHLY and CDR2 is FYNNEI. The CDR3 is made up of 17 amino acids. With 5 bases clipped from V and 4 bases from J, the junction kept 10 bases outside the gene matches. The complete variable domain, with remaining parts taken from reference TRBV2 and TRBJ2-2, reads EPEVTQTPSHQVTQMGQEVILRCVPISNHLYFYWYRQILGQKVEFLVSFYNNEISEKSEIFDDQFSVERPDGSNFTLKIRSTKLEDSAMYFCASSPGQGPSGTGELFFGEGSRLTVL.

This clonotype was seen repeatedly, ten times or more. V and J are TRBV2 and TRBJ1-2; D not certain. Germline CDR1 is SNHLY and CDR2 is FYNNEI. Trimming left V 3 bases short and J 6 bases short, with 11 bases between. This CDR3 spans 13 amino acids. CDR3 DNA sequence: TGTGCCAGCAGTGATCGGGGAGCGGATGGCTACACCTTC. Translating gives CASSDRGADGYTF.

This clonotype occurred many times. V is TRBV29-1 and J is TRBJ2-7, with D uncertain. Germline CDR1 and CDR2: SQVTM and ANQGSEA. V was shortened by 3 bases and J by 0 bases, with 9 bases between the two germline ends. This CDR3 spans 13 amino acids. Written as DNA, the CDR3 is TGCAGCGTTGAGCGTTGGGGCTCCTACGAGCAGTACTTC. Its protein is CSVERWGSYEQYF.

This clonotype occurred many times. CDR3 coding DNA: TGTGCCAGCAGCTTGCGCGTCAGCAACACTGAAGCTTTCTTT. Amino acid sequence: CASSLRVSNTEAFF. The V and J genes are TRBV5-5 and TRBJ1-1; no reliable D call. The CDR3 has 14 amino acids. Trimming cost V 1 base and J 2 bases, with 9 bases left between them. The germline CDR1 and CDR2 sequences are SGHKS and YYEKEE (reference sequence). The full variable domain, in which reference TRBV5-5 and TRBJ1-1 provide the parts outside the CDR3, is DAGVTQSPTHLIKTRGQQVTLRCSPISGHKSVSWYQQVLGQGPQFIFQYYEKEERGRGNFPDRFSARQFPNYSSELNVNALLLGDSALYLCASSLRVSNTEAFFGQGTRLTVV.

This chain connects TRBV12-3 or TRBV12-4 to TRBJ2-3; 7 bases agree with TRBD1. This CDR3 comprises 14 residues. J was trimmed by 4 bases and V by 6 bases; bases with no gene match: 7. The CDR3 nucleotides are TGTGCCAGCAGAGCCGACAGGGTCCCAGATACGCAGTATTTT. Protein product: CASRADRVPDTQYF.

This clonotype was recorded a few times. CDR3: CASSRDPGEQYGYTF. DNA of the CDR3: TGTGCCAGCAGTCGTGATCCGGGGGAGCAATATGGCTACACCTTC. The genes are TRBV6-5 and TRBJ1-2; tentative D call: TRBD1 (5 bases). The V gene lost 5 bases and the J gene lost 5 bases, with 18 bases spanning the gap. This CDR3 contains 15 residues. Germline CDR1 and CDR2: MNHEY and SVGAGI.

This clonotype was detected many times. DNA for the CDR3: TGTGCCAGCAGCTTATCTCGACAAGAGACCCAGTACTTC. Protein: CASSLSRQETQYF. The chain couples TRBV7-9 to TRBJ2-5; D remains unclear. There are 13 residues in the CDR3. The germline gives CDR1 SEHNR, CDR2 FQNEAQ (reference sequence). V lost 2 bases, J lost 2 bases, and 6 bases lay in between.

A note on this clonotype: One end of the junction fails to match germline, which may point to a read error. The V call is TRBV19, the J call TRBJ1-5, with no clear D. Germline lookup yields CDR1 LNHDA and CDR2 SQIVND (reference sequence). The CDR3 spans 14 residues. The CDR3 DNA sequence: TGTGCTAGAGTCGAGACCACCATCAATCAGCTCCAGCATTTT. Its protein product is CARVETTINQLQHF.

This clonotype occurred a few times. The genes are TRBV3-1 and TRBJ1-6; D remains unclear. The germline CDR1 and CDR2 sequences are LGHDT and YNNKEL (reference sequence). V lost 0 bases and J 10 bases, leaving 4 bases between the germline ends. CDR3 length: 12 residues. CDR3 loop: CASSQEGSPLHF. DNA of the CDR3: TGTGCCAGCAGCCAAGAGGGATCACCCCTCCACTTT.

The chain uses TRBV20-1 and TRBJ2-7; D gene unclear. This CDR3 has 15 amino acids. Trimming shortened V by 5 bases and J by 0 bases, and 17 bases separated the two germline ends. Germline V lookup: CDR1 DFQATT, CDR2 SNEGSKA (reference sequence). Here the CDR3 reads CSAPPGRLNSYEQYF. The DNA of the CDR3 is TGCAGTGCTCCGCCTGGAAGGTTGAACTCCTACGAGCAGTACTTC.

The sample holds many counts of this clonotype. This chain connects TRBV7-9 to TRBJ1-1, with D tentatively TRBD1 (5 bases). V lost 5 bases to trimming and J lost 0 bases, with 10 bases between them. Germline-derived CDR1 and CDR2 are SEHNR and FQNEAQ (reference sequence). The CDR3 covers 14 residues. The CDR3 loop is CASSGDSMNTEAFF. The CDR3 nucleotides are TGTGCCAGCAGCGGCGACAGCATGAACACTGAAGCTTTCTTT.

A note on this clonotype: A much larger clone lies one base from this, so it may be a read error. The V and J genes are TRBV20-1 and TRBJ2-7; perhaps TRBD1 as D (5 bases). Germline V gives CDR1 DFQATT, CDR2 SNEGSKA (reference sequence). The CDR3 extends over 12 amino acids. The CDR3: CSASPGLYEQHF. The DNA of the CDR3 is TGCAGTGCTAGTCCAGGGTTGTACGAGCAGCACTTC.

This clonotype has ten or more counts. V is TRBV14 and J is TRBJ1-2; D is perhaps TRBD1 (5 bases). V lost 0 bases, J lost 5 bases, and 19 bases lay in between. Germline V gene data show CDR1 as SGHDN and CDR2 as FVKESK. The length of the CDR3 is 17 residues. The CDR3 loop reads CASSQDFASGGRYGYTF. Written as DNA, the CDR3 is TGTGCCAGCAGCCAAGATTTCGCTAGCGGGGGAAGATATGGCTACACCTTC.